These 9 T cell receptor beta chains came from one sample sequenced in a study. TCRdb called the 5' RACE reads again in MiXCR, with one record for every CDR3 protein. The repertoire holds about 59,000 distinct CDR3 sequences, with around 20% as singletons. The sorted Tregs were CD4+CD25+CD127-/low cells. Sequences were obtained from tumor-infiltrating Tregs sorted from the breast tumor. The source of these receptors is a female donor with breast cancer.

For this clonotype: The germline gene is not matched at one end of the junction; a read error may be the cause. The genes are TRBV19 and TRBJ2-5; no firm D call. The CDR3 totals 14 residues. The germline CDR1 and CDR2 sequences are LNHDA and SQIVND (reference sequence). The DNA of the CDR3 is TGTGCCAGAAGTATAGCCCCCAACCAAGAGACCCAGTACTTC. Its translation: CARSIAPNQETQYF.

There are a few counts of this clonotype. The CDR3 loop is CATQGDNGAFF. The CDR3 DNA reads as TGTGCCACCCAGGGGGACAACGGGGCTTTCTTT. The rearrangement uses TRBV24-1 and TRBJ1-1; TRBD1 matches at 7 bases. The germline gives CDR1 KGHDR, CDR2 SFDVKD. J gave up 11 bases and V 9 bases, and 8 bases lay outside the gene matches. CDR3 length equals 11 residues.

This clonotype appeared many times. As DNA, the CDR3 is TGCGCCAGCAGCTCGGGACCTACGAACACTGAAGCTTTCTTT. It translates to CASSSGPTNTEAFF. The chain links TRBV5-1 to TRBJ1-1; tentatively, D is TRBD1 (5 bases). CDR3 size: 14 residues. CDR1 and CDR2 (germline): SGHRS, YFSETQ. Trimming removed 3 bases at V and 1 base at J, with 10 bases between. Full variable domain (rest looked up from reference TRBV5-1 and TRBJ1-1): KAGVTQTPRYLIKTRGQQVTLSCSPISGHRSVSWYQQTPGQGLQFLFEYFSETQRNKGNFPGRFSGRQFSNSRSEMNVSTLELGDSALYLCASSSGPTNTEAFFGQGTRLTVV.

The rearrangement links TRBV4-2 to TRBJ2-1; D might be TRBD2 (6 bases). V lost 1 base and J lost 7, with 8 bases in between. Germline V gene sequence: CDR1 LGHNA, CDR2 YNFKEQ. The CDR3 runs 13 residues. CDR3 nucleotide sequence: TGTGCCAGCAGCCAAGTGGAGGGGAATGAGCAGTTCTTC. This sequence encodes CASSQVEGNEQFF.

This clonotype has just a few counts. The rearrangement joins TRBV12-2 to TRBJ2-3; TRBD2, the D gene given by the table, was not confirmed from the DNA. TRBV12-2 is given as a pseudogene. This CDR3 spans 15 amino acids. The CDR3 reads CASRRGTRTTDTQYF. The CDR3 bases are TGTGCAAGTCGTAGGGGGACTAGAACAACAGATACGCAGTATTTT.

This clonotype was observed at least ten times. This rearrangement joins TRBV11-1 to TRBJ2-7; a weak D match, TRBD2 (5 bases). Germline loops: CDR1 SGHAT, CDR2 FQDESV (reference sequence). The CDR3 is 14 residues long. V dropped 2 bases and J dropped 3 bases, with 11 bases sitting between them. The DNA for the CDR3 is TGTGCCAGCAGCTTATCTGAGGGAGTCTACGAGCAGTACTTC. Translating gives CASSLSEGVYEQYF.

This clonotype has a count of ten or more. The chain couples TRBV20-1 to TRBJ2-4; D may be TRBD1 or TRBD2 (5 bases each). CDR1 and CDR2 (germline): DFQATT, SNEGSKA (reference sequence). The CDR3 consists of 16 residues. Trimming pared 3 bases from V and 0 bases from J, leaving 15 bases between. CDR3 coding DNA: TGCAGTGCTAGTCTTGTGGGGGAACTAGCCAAAAACATTCAGTACTTC. Residues: CSASLVGELAKNIQYF.

The table lists this clonotype with many counts. The chain combines TRBV20-1 with TRBJ1-1; D is ambiguous. Germline V lookup: CDR1 DFQATT, CDR2 SNEGSKA (reference sequence). V gave up 2 bases and J gave up 0 bases, with 7 bases separating them. The length of the CDR3 is 13 residues. The CDR3 loop is CSARRQLNTEAFF. DNA for the CDR3: TGCAGTGCTAGACGGCAACTGAACACTGAAGCTTTCTTT.

The chain combines TRBV20-1 with TRBJ2-1; TRBD2 agrees at 11 bases. The germline gives CDR1 DFQATT, CDR2 SNEGSKA (reference sequence). J lost 6 bases, V lost 2 bases, and 6 bases had no gene match. The CDR3 is made up of 15 amino acids. The CDR3 here is CSARRLAGILNEQFF. CDR3 DNA sequence: TGCAGTGCTAGAAGACTAGCGGGAATCCTCAATGAGCAGTTCTTC.